These 5 T cell receptor beta chains originate from one sample sequenced in a study of Graves' ophthalmopathy and Graves' hyperthyroidism. Amplification of the TCR beta CDR3 regions used RNA transcripts (as template). First-round RT-PCR employed HTBI primers, with a second-round multiplex PCR after it. TCRdb recomputed calls from the multiplex PCR reads with MiXCR, one row per CDR3 protein. The sample holds about 620,000 distinct CDR3 sequences, approximately 22% seen once. The sample taken for sequencing was peripheral blood. The receptors were sampled from a young woman with stable Graves' hyperthyroidism. Some clones in this sample may be carry-over from other donors' samples.

This clonotype was detected ten times or more. The V gene is TRBV6-5, the J gene TRBJ2-5; TRBD2 matches 9 bases. Germline V lookup: CDR1 MNHEY, CDR2 SVGAGI. The CDR3 runs 14 residues. The V segment lost 8 bases and the J segment 5 bases; nucleotides outside the gene matches: 9. The CDR3 protein is CASLPRGGRETQYF. The CDR3 nucleotides are TGTGCCAGCCTACCGCGGGGGGGCCGGGAGACCCAGTACTTC.

This clonotype was seen once. In nucleotides, the CDR3 is TGTGCCAGCAGTATTTCAGGGGGCTCCAACTATGGCTACACCTTC. This gives the protein CASSISGGSNYGYTF. V usage is TRBV2 and J usage is TRBJ1-2; 8 positions agree with TRBD1. This CDR3 is 15 amino acids long. The germline V gene encodes CDR1 SNHLY and CDR2 FYNNEI. The junction had 7 bases not matched to a gene; V was cut back by 5 bases and J by 2 bases.

This clonotype appeared many times. The chain combines TRBV28 with TRBJ2-7; the match to TRBD2 covers 10 bases. Trimming cost V 6 bases and J 6 bases; bases outside gene matches: 14. CDR3 length: 16 residues. Germline lookup yields CDR1 MDHEN and CDR2 SYDVKM. The CDR3 reads CASSPPLGSGRTEQYF. The DNA for the CDR3 is TGTGCCAGCAGCCCTCCCCTTGGTAGCGGGAGGACCGAGCAGTACTTC.

The chain is built from TRBV10-3 and TRBJ2-2, with D maybe TRBD1 (6 bases). The ends were cut back, 6 bases at V and 6 bases at J, with 11 bases in the middle. The CDR3 consists of 13 residues. From germline, CDR1 is ENHRY and CDR2 SYGVKD. The CDR3 region has the DNA TGTGCCATCAGCCCAGGGGATTCCGGGGAGCTGTTTTTT. Encoded protein: CAISPGDSGELFF.

This clonotype was found many times. This rearrangement joins TRBV12-3 or TRBV12-4 to TRBJ1-2; D is ambiguous. The CDR3 has 15 amino acids. V was cut by 5 bases and J by 0 bases, with 13 bases left in between. The CDR3 here is CASSPEAETNYGYTF. For the CDR3, the DNA is TGTGCCAGCAGTCCCGAAGCAGAAACTAACTATGGCTACACCTTC.